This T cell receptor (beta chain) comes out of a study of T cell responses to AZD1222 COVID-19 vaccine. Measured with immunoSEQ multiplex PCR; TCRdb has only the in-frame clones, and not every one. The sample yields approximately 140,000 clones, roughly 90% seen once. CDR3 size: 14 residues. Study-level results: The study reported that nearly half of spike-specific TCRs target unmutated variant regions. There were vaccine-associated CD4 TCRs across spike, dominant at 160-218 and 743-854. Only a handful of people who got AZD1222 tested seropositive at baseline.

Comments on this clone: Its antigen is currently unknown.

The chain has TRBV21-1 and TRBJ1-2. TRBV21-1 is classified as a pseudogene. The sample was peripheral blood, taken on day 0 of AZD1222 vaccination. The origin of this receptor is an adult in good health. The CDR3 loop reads CASSKREGNYGYTF. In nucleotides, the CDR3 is TGTGCCAGCAGCAAACGGGAGGGGAACTATGGCTACACCTTC.